Detailed here is one TCR beta chain. Measured with immunoSEQ multiplex PCR; TCRdb has only the in-frame clones, and not every one. Among roughly 50,000 clones listed, around 87% were seen once. This specimen belongs to a study of OX40 agonist ivuxolimab in advanced cancers. Study in general: Aged roughly 23 to 79 with a mean of approximately 57 years, they were more than 80% male.

The V and J ends lost 0 bases and 2 bases respectively, with 10 bases between them. The germline V gene has CDR1 SQVTM and CDR2 ANQGSEA. The CDR3 runs 14 residues. Sequenced here: CD4+ or CD8+ T cells sorted from blood, sampled in a trial of the OX40 agonist ivuxolimab. This TCR derives from an adult with an advanced solid tumor such as melanoma, head and neck, liver or kidney cancer. The chain employs TRBV29-1 and TRBJ1-2; D remains ambiguous. CDR3 amino acids: CSVEDRSVNYGYTF. Written as DNA, the CDR3 is TGCAGCGTTGAAGATCGGTCAGTAAACTATGGCTACACCTTC. The full variable domain, rest sourced from reference TRBV29-1 and TRBJ1-2, is SAVISQKPSRDICQRGTSLTIQCQVDSQVTMMFWYRQQPGQSLTLIATANQGSEATYESGFVIDKFPISRPNLTFSTLTVSNMSPEDSSIYLCSVEDRSVNYGYTFGSGTRLTVV.